A selection of T cell receptor beta chains follows, all from one sample in a study of regulatory T cells in long-lasting Graves disease. TCRdb re-analysed the multiplex PCR reads in MiXCR, keeping a single row per CDR3 protein. The sample carries hundreds of thousands of distinct CDR3 sequences, about 15% recorded once. The sample was also reused in another study, on T cells in Graves' hyperthyroidism and ophthalmopathy.

The starting material was peripheral blood mononuclear cells (PBMCs), obtained at new diagnosis, from a patient treated with antithyroid drugs. The receptors originated from a woman aged 35 to 60 with Graves disease. Both conserved end residues are part of each CDR3. The order of the fields is V gene, D gene, J gene, CDR3 protein. The D gene is left open where the match is weak.

>TRBV7-9|TRBD2|TRBJ2-1
CASSLTGTRKGHEQFF
>TRBV3-1|NA|TRBJ2-2
CASTPRGLTGELFF
>TRBV3-1|NA|TRBJ1-3
CASSQLGSTGNTIYF
>TRBV14|NA|TRBJ2-3
CASSTHPPGPTDTQYF
>TRBV29-1|NA|TRBJ2-2
CSVEVSLFGELFF
>TRBV19|NA|TRBJ2-7
CASSRADPPYEQYF
>TRBV9|NA|TRBJ1-1
CASRGVQNTEAFF
>TRBV2|TRBD2|TRBJ2-7
CASRELAGGYEQYF
>TRBV12-3/TRBV12-4|NA|TRBJ1-4
CASSQGAKGKLFF
>TRBV30|NA|TRBJ1-1
CAWSDGLAPEAFF
>TRBV7-9|NA|TRBJ1-6
CASSPVGYNSPLHF
>TRBV9|NA|TRBJ2-2
CASSVGSSVTGELFF
>TRBV10-3|TRBD1|TRBJ1-3
CAIGNRGHGNTIYF
>TRBV7-9|NA|TRBJ2-1
CASSLVGGVRYNEQFF
>TRBV5-1|TRBD1|TRBJ2-1
CASSVDRGPGNEQFF
>TRBV3-1|NA|TRBJ1-6
CASSQDKMGTLNSPLHF
>TRBV2|NA|TRBJ2-5
CASSNRERETQYF
>TRBV11-2|TRBD2|TRBJ2-7
CASSSSGGALPYEQYF
>TRBV19|NA|TRBJ1-6
CASTDSEGSPLHF
>TRBV5-6|TRBD1|TRBJ1-6
CASSLREGANSPLHF
>TRBV6-2/TRBV6-3|NA|TRBJ1-2
CASSYWDGYTF
>TRBV19|NA|TRBJ2-5
CASSIRNQETQYF
>TRBV5-4|TRBD1|TRBJ1-5
CASSIQGRPDQPQHF
>TRBV7-9|NA|TRBJ1-4
CASSATQWELFF
>TRBV5-1|NA|TRBJ1-1
CASSLEGADTEAFF
>TRBV10-3|NA|TRBJ1-1
CAISLGQVNTEAFF
>TRBV10-3|NA|TRBJ2-1
CAITPSDSANEQFF
>TRBV7-2|NA|TRBJ2-1
CASSLDSGRNEQFF
>TRBV3-1|TRBD1|TRBJ1-1
CASSQDPHRTGFAEAFF
>TRBV6-2/TRBV6-3|NA|TRBJ1-3
CASSSVGFSGNTIYF
>TRBV14|TRBD2|TRBJ2-5
CASSPLGLAGVGNSGQETQYF
>TRBV29-1|NA|TRBJ2-3
CSVLRQATDTQYF
>TRBV5-5|NA|TRBJ2-5
CASSLDGGAGTQYF
>TRBV12-3/TRBV12-4|NA|TRBJ1-5
CASSLVGSWGQDSNQPQHF
>TRBV6-1|NA|TRBJ2-2
CASSSDSNTGELFF
>TRBV29-1|NA|TRBJ2-3
CSVKPGSTQYF
>TRBV27|TRBD1|TRBJ2-1
CASSLSQTGGNEQFF
>TRBV6-2/TRBV6-3|NA|TRBJ2-7
CASKQGRSYEQYF
>TRBV20-1|NA|TRBJ1-2
CSARAPREGYGYTF
>TRBV7-9|NA|TRBJ1-6
CASSSQGFRDSPLHF
>TRBV28|TRBD1|TRBJ2-7
CASTLPGDRVFGEQYF
>TRBV4-3|NA|TRBJ2-7
CASSRPGTYEQYF